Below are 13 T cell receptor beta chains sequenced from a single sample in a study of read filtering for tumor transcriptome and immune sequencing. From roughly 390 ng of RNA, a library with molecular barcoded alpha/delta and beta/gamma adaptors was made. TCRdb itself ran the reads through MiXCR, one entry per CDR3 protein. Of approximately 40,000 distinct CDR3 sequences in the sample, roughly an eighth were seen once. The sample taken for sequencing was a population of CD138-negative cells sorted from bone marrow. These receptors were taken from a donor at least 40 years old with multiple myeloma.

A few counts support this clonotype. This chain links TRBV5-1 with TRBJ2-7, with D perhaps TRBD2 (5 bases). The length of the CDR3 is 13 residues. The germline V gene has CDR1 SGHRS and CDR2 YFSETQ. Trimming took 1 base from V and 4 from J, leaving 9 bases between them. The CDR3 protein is CASSLSPGYEQYF. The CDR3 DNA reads TGCGCCAGCAGCTTGTCTCCGGGATACGAGCAGTACTTC.

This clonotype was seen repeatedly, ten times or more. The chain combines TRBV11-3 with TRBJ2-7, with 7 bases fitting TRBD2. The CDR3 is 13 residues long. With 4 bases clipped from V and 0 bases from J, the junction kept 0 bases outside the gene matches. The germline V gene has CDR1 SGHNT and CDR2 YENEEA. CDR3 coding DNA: TGTGCCAGCAGCTCGGGGGGCTCCTACGAGCAGTACTTC. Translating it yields CASSSGGSYEQYF.

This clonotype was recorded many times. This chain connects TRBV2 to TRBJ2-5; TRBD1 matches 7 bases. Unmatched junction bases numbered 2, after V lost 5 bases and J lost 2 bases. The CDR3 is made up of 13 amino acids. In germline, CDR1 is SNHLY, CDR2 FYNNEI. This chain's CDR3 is CASSFRGQETQYF. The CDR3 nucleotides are TGTGCCAGCAGTTTCAGGGGGCAAGAGACCCAGTACTTC. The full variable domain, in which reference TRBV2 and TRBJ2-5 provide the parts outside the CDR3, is EPEVTQTPSHQVTQMGQEVILRCVPISNHLYFYWYRQILGQKVEFLVSFYNNEISEKSEIFDDQFSVERPDGSNFTLKIRSTKLEDSAMYFCASSFRGQETQYFGPGTRLLVL.

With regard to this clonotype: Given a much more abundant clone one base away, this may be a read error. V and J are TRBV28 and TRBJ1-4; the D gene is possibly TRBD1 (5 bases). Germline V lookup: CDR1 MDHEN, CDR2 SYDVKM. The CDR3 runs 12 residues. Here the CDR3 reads CASSRDGEQLFF. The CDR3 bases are TGTGCCAGCAGCCGGGACGGTGAACAACTGTTTTTT.

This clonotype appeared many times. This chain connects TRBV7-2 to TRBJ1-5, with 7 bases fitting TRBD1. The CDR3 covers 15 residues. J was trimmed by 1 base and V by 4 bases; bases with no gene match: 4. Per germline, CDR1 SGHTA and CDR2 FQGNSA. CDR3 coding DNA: TGTGCCAGCAGCTCACAGGGGTCGAGCAATCAGCCCCAGCATTTT. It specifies CASSSQGSSNQPQHF.

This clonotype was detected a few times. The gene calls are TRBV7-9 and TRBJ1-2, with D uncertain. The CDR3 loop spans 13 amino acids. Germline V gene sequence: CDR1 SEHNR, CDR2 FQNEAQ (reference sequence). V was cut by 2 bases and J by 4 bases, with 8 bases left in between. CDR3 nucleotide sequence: TGTGCCAGCAGCTTAAGGCGTGGCTATGGCTACACCTTC. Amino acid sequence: CASSLRRGYGYTF.

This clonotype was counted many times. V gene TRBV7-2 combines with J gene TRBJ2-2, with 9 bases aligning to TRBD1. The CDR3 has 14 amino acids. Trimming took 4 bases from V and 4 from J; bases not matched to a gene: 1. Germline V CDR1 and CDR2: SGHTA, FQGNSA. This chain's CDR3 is CASSWGQGTGELFF. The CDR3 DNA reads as TGTGCCAGCAGCTGGGGACAGGGCACCGGGGAGCTGTTTTTT.

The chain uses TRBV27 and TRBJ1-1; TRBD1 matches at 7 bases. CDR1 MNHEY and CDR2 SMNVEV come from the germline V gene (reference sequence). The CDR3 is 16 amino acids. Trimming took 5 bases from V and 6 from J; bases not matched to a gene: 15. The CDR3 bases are TGTGCCAGCAGTCTACCTCAGGGGGGACGGGGTGCTGAAGCTTTCTTT. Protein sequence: CASSLPQGGRGAEAFF.

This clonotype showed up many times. The CDR3: CAWSRAGEETQYF. The DNA for the CDR3 is TGTGCCTGGAGTCGGGCGGGAGAAGAGACCCAGTACTTC. The chain recombines TRBV30 with TRBJ2-5; the match to TRBD2 covers 7 bases. Unmatched junction bases numbered 3, after V lost 2 bases and J lost 3 bases. The germline CDR1 and CDR2 sequences are GTSNPN and SVGIG (reference sequence). The CDR3 covers 13 residues.

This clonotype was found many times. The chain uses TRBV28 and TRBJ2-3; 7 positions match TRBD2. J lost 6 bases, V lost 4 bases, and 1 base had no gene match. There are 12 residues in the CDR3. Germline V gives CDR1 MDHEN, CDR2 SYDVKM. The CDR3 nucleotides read TGTGCCAGCAGTTGGGGGGGGGATACGCAGTATTTT. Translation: CASSWGGDTQYF. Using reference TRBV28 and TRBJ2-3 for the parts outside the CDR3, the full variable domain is DVKVTQSSRYLVKRTGEKVFLECVQDMDHENMFWYRQDPGLGLRLIYFSYDVKMKEKGDIPEGYSVSREKKERFSLILESASTNQTSMYLCASSWGGDTQYFGPGTRLTVL.

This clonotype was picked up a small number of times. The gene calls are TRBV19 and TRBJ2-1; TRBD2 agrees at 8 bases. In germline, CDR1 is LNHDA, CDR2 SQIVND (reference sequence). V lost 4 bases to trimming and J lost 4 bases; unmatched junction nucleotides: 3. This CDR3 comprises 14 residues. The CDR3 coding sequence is TGTGCCAGTAGTAGCGGGAGGCCTTACAATGAGCAGTTCTTC. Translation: CASSSGRPYNEQFF.

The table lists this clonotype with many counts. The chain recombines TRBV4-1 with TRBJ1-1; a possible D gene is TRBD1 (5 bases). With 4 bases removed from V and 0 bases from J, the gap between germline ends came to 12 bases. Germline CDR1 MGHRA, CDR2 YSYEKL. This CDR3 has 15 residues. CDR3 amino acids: CASSLFDSMNTEAFF. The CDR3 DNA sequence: TGCGCCAGCAGCCTTTTCGACAGCATGAACACTGAAGCTTTCTTT.

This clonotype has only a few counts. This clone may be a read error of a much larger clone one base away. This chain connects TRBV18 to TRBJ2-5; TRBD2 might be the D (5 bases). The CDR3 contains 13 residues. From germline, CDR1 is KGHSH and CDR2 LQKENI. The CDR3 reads CTSSPGYQETQYF. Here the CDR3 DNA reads TGTACCAGCTCACCGGGATACCAAGAGACCCAGTACTTC.